The 28 T cell receptor beta chains in this list originate from one sample, sequenced in a study of cytomegalovirus exposure and HLA in healthy donors. PCR was performed using 60 Vbeta and 13 Jbeta primers. The table came from immunoSEQ multiplex PCR; TCRdb's copy has only in-frame clones and leaves some out. This table holds 200,000 or so clones, 75% to 90% found once. Sequenced: PBMCs. The source is a woman aged 45-59 years in good health and CMV-seropositive.

This sequence joins TRBV6-5 and TRBJ1-3; the D is unclear. The CDR3 contains 15 residues. V was trimmed by 0 bases and J by 0 bases, leaving 6 bases between them. Per the germline V gene, CDR1 is MNHEY and CDR2 is SVGAGI. In DNA form, the CDR3 reads TGTGCCAGCAGTTACTCTGTCAACTCTGGAAACACCATATATTTT. Translated, it gives CASSYSVNSGNTIYF.

The chain carries TRBV4-3 and TRBJ1-2, with no clear D. Germline values: CDR1 LGHNA, CDR2 YSLEER. V lost 0 bases and J 4 bases, leaving 15 bases between the germline ends. This CDR3 spans 16 amino acids. CDR3 sequence: CASSQETPAAGYGYTF. In DNA, the CDR3 is TGCGCCAGCAGCCAAGAGACGCCAGCGGCGGGCTATGGCTACACCTTC.

This chain uses TRBV4-1 with TRBJ2-7; 9 bases are a match to TRBD1. The ends lost 2 bases at V and 5 bases at J; junction bases unmatched: 1. The germline V gene has CDR1 MGHRA and CDR2 YSYEKL. This CDR3 region has 13 residues. CDR3 sequence (DNA): TGCGCCAGCAGCCAAACAGGGGGCAACGAGCAGTACTTC. This translates into CASSQTGGNEQYF.

This clone was picked up one time. V gene TRBV28 combines with J gene TRBJ1-1, with TRBD1 matching over 7 bases. Germline V gene data show CDR1 as MDHEN and CDR2 as SYDVKM. This CDR3 is 15 amino acids long. After removal of 8 bases from V and 1 base from J, the junction contained 10 bases not matched to a gene. The CDR3 DNA sequence: TGTGCCAGCGGGACCCAGGACAGGCAGAACACTGAAGCTTTCTTT. Translating it yields CASGTQDRQNTEAFF.

This rearrangement joins TRBV19 to TRBJ1-2; 8 bases match TRBD1. CDR3 length: 13 residues. V was pared by 8 bases and J by 2 bases, with 4 bases of the junction left unmatched. CDR1 LNHDA and CDR2 SQIVND come from the germline V gene (reference sequence). CDR3 in DNA: TGTGCCAGTGGAACAGGGGGGAACTATGGCTACACCTTC. Translating it yields CASGTGGNYGYTF.

This clone was counted a few times. The chain combines TRBV10-3 with TRBJ2-5, with 15 nucleotides matching TRBD2. The J call may not be correct, given that the DNA end is closer to TRBJ2-7. The length of the CDR3 is 16 residues. Germline loops: CDR1 ENHRY, CDR2 SYGVKD. The CDR3 DNA follows: TGTGCCATCGGACCCTGGACTAGCGGGGGGGCTGGCGAGCAGTACTTC. Translated, it gives CAIGPWTSGGAGEQYF.

V gene TRBV10-3 combines with J gene TRBJ1-6, with a tentative D call TRBD1 (6 bases). Germline CDR1 ENHRY, CDR2 SYGVKD. CDR3 length equals 14 residues. Trimming cost V 10 bases and J 5 bases, with 15 bases left between them. CDR3 sequence reads: CATAQQGDNSPLHF. CDR3 DNA sequence: TGTGCCACGGCCCAACAGGGAGATAATTCACCCCTCCACTTT.

The chain has TRBV6-1 and TRBJ1-2, with D possibly matching TRBD1 (5 bases). The CDR3 contains 15 residues. Germline V gene lookup returns CDR1 MNHNS and CDR2 SASEGT. V lost 1 base and J 8 bases, leaving 17 bases between the germline ends. The CDR3 sequence is CASSEETWQGGGYTF. CDR3 bases: TGTGCCAGCAGTGAAGAAACTTGGCAGGGTGGAGGCTACACCTTC.

The rearrangement uses TRBV27 and TRBJ1-6; possible D gene TRBD1, 5 bases. Per the germline V gene, CDR1 is MNHEY and CDR2 is SMNVEV (reference sequence). Trimming took 6 bases from V and 9 from J, leaving 18 bases between them. This CDR3 region has 15 residues. The CDR3 reads CASSSQVMIGSPLHF. The CDR3 nucleotides read TGTGCCAGCAGCTCACAGGTTATGATAGGTTCACCCCTCCACTTT.

The rearrangement joins TRBV6-1 to TRBJ1-1; 7 bases line up with TRBD1. V shed 6 bases, J shed 10 bases, and the junction held 14 bases outside the gene matches. This CDR3 is built from 14 residues. Per germline, CDR1 MNHNS and CDR2 SASEGT. For the CDR3, the DNA is TGTGCCAGCAGCCGGGGCGGACAGGCAAAGGGAGCTTTCTTT. Protein product: CASSRGGQAKGAFF.

V and J are TRBV7-8 and TRBJ2-5; maybe TRBD1 (5 bases). This CDR3 is built from 15 residues. The V end was cut by 0 bases, the J end by 2 bases, with 10 bases between. CDR1 is SGHVS, CDR2 FQNEAQ, per germline. As DNA, the CDR3 is TGTGCCAGCAGCTTAGCGATCAGGGATCAAGAGACCCAGTACTTC. Its protein product is CASSLAIRDQETQYF.

The chain joins TRBV19 to TRBJ1-2; 10 bases match TRBD1. Trimming took 5 bases from V and 3 from J; bases not matched to a gene: 9. The CDR3 totals 16 residues. CDR1 and CDR2 (germline): LNHDA, SQIVND (reference sequence). The CDR3 protein is CASSSGRDRGDYGYTF. Here the CDR3 DNA reads TGTGCCAGTAGTTCGGGCCGGGACAGGGGAGACTATGGCTACACCTTC. The whole variable domain, filled in from reference TRBV19 and TRBJ1-2, reads DGGITQSPKYLFRKEGQNVTLSCEQNLNHDAMYWYRQDPGQGLRLIYYSQIVNDFQKGDIAEGYSVSREKKESFPLTVTSAQKNPTAFYLCASSSGRDRGDYGYTFGSGTRLTVV.

This clone was detected only once. The CDR3 nucleotides read TGTGCCAGCAGTCACAGGGACGGTGAGCAGTTCTTC. Residues: CASSHRDGEQFF. The chain links TRBV27 to TRBJ2-1, with D possibly matching TRBD1 (6 bases). Germline V gene lookup returns CDR1 MNHEY and CDR2 SMNVEV (reference sequence). V gave up 5 bases and J gave up 9 bases, with 11 bases separating them. This CDR3 spans 12 amino acids.

The rearrangement joins TRBV7-2 to TRBJ2-1; no clear D. Between the trimmed V and J ends, which lost 7 bases and 5 bases, there was a span of 12 bases. CDR1 is SGHTA, CDR2 FQGNSA, per germline. The CDR3 totals 13 residues. The CDR3 protein is CASTRFADNEQFF. CDR3 in DNA: TGTGCCAGCACCAGATTCGCGGACAATGAGCAGTTCTTC. Looking up the rest from reference TRBV7-2 and TRBJ2-1 gives the full variable domain: GAGVSQSPSNKVTEKGKDVELRCDPISGHTALYWYRQSLGQGLEFLIYFQGNSAPDKSGLPSDRFSAERTGGSVSTLTIQRTQQEDSAVYLCASTRFADNEQFFGPGTRLTVL.

This clone was counted once. The V call is TRBV19, the J call TRBJ1-2; D gene ambiguous. With 5 bases removed from V and 2 bases from J, the gap between germline ends came to 15 bases. Germline loops: CDR1 LNHDA, CDR2 SQIVND (reference sequence). The length of the CDR3 is 15 residues. The CDR3 here is CASSSGYGQNYGYTF. The DNA of the CDR3 is TGTGCCAGTAGTTCGGGGTACGGGCAGAACTATGGCTACACCTTC. Full variable domain (remainder filled in from reference TRBV19 and TRBJ1-2): DGGITQSPKYLFRKEGQNVTLSCEQNLNHDAMYWYRQDPGQGLRLIYYSQIVNDFQKGDIAEGYSVSREKKESFPLTVTSAQKNPTAFYLCASSSGYGQNYGYTFGSGTRLTVV.

V is TRBV29-1 and J is TRBJ1-4; D might be TRBD1 (5 bases). V was trimmed by 2 bases and J by 11 bases, leaving 15 bases between them. Germline lookup yields CDR1 SQVTM and CDR2 ANQGSEA. The CDR3 runs 13 residues. The CDR3 nucleotides read TGCAGCGTTGAAATACCAGGGTTACTCAAACTGTTTTTT. Amino acids: CSVEIPGLLKLFF.

The chain uses TRBV7-9 and TRBJ2-3; 10 bases agree with TRBD2. V lost 0 bases and J lost 0; bases outside the gene matches: 0. CDR3 length equals 16 residues. CDR1 is SEHNR, CDR2 FQNEAQ, per germline (reference sequence). CDR3 DNA: TGTGCCAGCAGCTTAGCACTAGCGGGGAGCACAGATACGCAGTATTTT. It is translated as CASSLALAGSTDTQYF.

J is TRBJ2-7 and V is TRBV6-5; a possible D gene is TRBD1 (5 bases). This CDR3 is built from 13 residues. In germline, CDR1 is MNHEY, CDR2 SVGAGI. Trimming left V 0 bases short and J 12 bases short, with 15 bases between. CDR3 coding DNA: TGTGCCAGCAGTTACTCGACGCAGGGTAGGCCGTACTTC. Translating it yields CASSYSTQGRPYF.

The chain carries TRBV10-3 and TRBJ1-2; no reliable D call. The germline CDR1 and CDR2 sequences are ENHRY and SYGVKD. V lost 5 bases and J lost 8, with 15 bases in between. The length of the CDR3 is 13 residues. The CDR3 sequence: CAISNTELWGYTF. The CDR3 nucleotides are TGTGCCATCAGTAACACAGAGCTATGGGGCTACACCTTC.

V usage is TRBV5-1 and J usage is TRBJ2-1; unclear D gene. From germline, CDR1 is SGHRS and CDR2 YFSETQ. This CDR3 region has 15 residues. Trimming removed 3 bases at V and 7 bases at J, with 17 bases between. The CDR3 sequence: CASSSPGSEENEQFF. The CDR3 nucleotides are TGCGCCAGCAGCTCACCCGGGTCTGAAGAGAATGAGCAGTTCTTC.

V usage is TRBV5-6 and J usage is TRBJ2-7, with 8 bases identical to TRBD2. This CDR3 region has 15 residues. Germline CDR1 SGHDT, CDR2 YYEEEE. Trimming at V came to 2 bases and at J to 8 bases, leaving 12 bases not matched to a gene. The CDR3 loop is CASSFSGVAGFKQYF. The CDR3, as DNA: TGTGCCAGCAGCTTCTCGGGGGTAGCGGGATTCAAGCAGTACTTC.

The chain recombines TRBV6-5 with TRBJ2-2, with 9 bases fitting TRBD2. The CDR3 has 14 residues. J lost 5 bases, V lost 9 bases, and 7 bases had no gene match. In germline, CDR1 is MNHEY, CDR2 SVGAGI. CDR3 in amino acids: CASYSGGGTGELFF. The DNA for the CDR3 is TGTGCCAGTTATAGCGGGGGAGGTACCGGGGAGCTGTTTTTT.

V and J are TRBV7-2 and TRBJ2-7, with 13 bases aligning to TRBD2. This CDR3 is built from 19 residues. Germline CDR1 SGHTA, CDR2 FQGNSA. The trim removed 5 bases at V and 0 bases at J, leaving 13 bases unmatched. DNA for the CDR3: TGTGCCAGCAGCCCTCGGGGGGGACTAGCGGGGCCCCGCTCCTACGAGCAGTACTTC. Translation gives CASSPRGGLAGPRSYEQYF.

This sequence joins TRBV14 and TRBJ1-6; no definite D call. V lost 1 base and J lost 0, with 4 bases in between. Germline V gives CDR1 SGHDN, CDR2 FVKESK. The CDR3 length is 15 residues. CDR3 amino acids: CASSQGGSYNSPLHF. DNA for the CDR3: TGTGCCAGCAGCCAAGGCGGCTCCTATAATTCACCCCTCCACTTT.

This clone was recorded a few times. The V call is TRBV4-2, the J call TRBJ2-5; 7 nucleotides agree with TRBD2. Germline V lookup: CDR1 LGHNA, CDR2 YNFKEQ. The J segment lost 3 bases and the V segment lost 1 base, leaving 2 bases of the junction unmatched. This CDR3 spans 14 amino acids. CDR3 protein: CASSQGLAEETQYF. CDR3 sequence (DNA): TGTGCCAGCAGCCAAGGGCTAGCGGAAGAGACCCAGTACTTC.

The chain carries TRBV5-1 and TRBJ1-4, with TRBD1 identical over 8 bases. This CDR3 has 16 amino acids. The germline V gene has CDR1 SGHRS and CDR2 YFSETQ. The trim removed 4 bases at V and 0 bases at J, leaving 5 bases unmatched. The CDR3 nucleotides are TGCGCCAGCAGCATAAGACAGGGGACAACTAATGAAAAACTGTTTTTT. Its protein product is CASSIRQGTTNEKLFF.

A few counts support this clone. The chain uses TRBV7-6 and TRBJ2-3; weak D call: TRBD1 (5 bases). Germline CDR1 SGHVS, CDR2 FNYEAQ. Trimming took off 1 base at V and 2 bases at J, with 13 bases between the two ends. The CDR3 is 16 residues long. CDR3 nucleotides: TGTGCCAGCAGCTTAGTGAGTCAGGGCTACACAGATACGCAGTATTTT. Translation gives CASSLVSQGYTDTQYF.

The chain employs TRBV7-2 and TRBJ1-1, with 8 nucleotides matching TRBD1. Germline values: CDR1 SGHTA, CDR2 FQGNSA. The trim removed 3 bases at V and 3 bases at J, leaving 3 bases unmatched. This CDR3 is 14 amino acids long. CDR3 coding DNA: TGTGCCAGCAGCTTTCAGGGGGCAGACACTGAAGCTTTCTTT. It encodes CASSFQGADTEAFF.